This paragraph reports one T cell receptor (beta chain). These data come from a study of CD4 T cells in relation to SARS-CoV-2 and coronaviruses. The V gene lost 1 base and the J gene lost 3 bases, with 13 bases spanning the gap. The germline gives CDR1 SGHRS, CDR2 YFSETQ. The CDR3 is 15 residues long. Assay used: immunoSEQ multiplex PCR; TCRdb lists only in-frame clones, some missing. This sample has 60,000 to 75,000 clones; 80% to 95% occur once, and the top ten carry under 0.3%. The unexposed donors gave CD4+ T cells in about 2011-2018, prior to COVID-19. This receptor was obtained from a human donor in good health. The sequenced sample was naive CD4+ T cells from PBMCs. The subset here: naive CD4+ T cells isolated by negative enrichment. The V and J genes are TRBV5-1 and TRBJ1-1, with D possibly being TRBD1 (6 bases). This chain's CDR3 is CASSLSPGADTEAFF. DNA of the CDR3: TGCGCCAGCAGCTTGTCTCCGGGGGCCGACACTGAAGCTTTCTTT.